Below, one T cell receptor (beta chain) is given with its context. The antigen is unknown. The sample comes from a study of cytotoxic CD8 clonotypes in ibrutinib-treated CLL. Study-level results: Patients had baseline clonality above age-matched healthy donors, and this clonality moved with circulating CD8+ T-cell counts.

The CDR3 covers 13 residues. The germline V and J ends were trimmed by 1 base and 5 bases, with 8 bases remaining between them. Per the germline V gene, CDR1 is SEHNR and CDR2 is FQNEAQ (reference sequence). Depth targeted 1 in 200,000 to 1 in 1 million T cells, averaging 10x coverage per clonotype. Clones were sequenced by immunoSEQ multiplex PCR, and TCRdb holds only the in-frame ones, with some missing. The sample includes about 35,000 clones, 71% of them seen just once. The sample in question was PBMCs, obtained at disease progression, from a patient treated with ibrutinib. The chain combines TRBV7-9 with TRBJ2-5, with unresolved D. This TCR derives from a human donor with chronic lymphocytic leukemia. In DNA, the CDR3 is TGTGCCAGCAGCTTAGTGGGTGCCGAGACCCAGTACTTC. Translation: CASSLVGAETQYF.